This T cell receptor beta chain appears in the sequencing data of a study of T cell responses to AZD1222 COVID-19 vaccine. The CDR3 is 10 residues long. CDR1 is DFQATT, CDR2 SNEGSKA, per germline (reference sequence). Trimming pared 0 bases from V and 6 bases from J, leaving 2 bases between. In this sample, this clone turned up once. The antigen is undetermined. Sequencing used immunoSEQ multiplex PCR; TCRdb keeps in-frame clones, though not all of them. Among 150,000 or so clones listed, roughly 92% were seen once. Overall study results and limits: Reports say nearly half of spike-specific TCRs go after unmutated variant regions. Clonal diversity was possibly underestimated, and the donors were mostly white British, with more females.

The source was peripheral blood, collected on day 0 of AZD1222 vaccination. The receptor's source is an adult in good health. The chain combines TRBV20-1 with TRBJ1-2; D remains unclear. CDR3 coding DNA: TGCAGTGCTAGAGATAATGGCTACACCTTC. It yields the protein CSARDNGYTF.